The entry below gives a single T cell receptor (beta chain) sequence along with its context. Its specificity is unknown. The data were taken from a study of OX40 agonist ivuxolimab in advanced cancers. The assay was immunoSEQ multiplex PCR, and TCRdb's table has in-frame clones only and misses some. The table includes some 60,000 clones, nearly 85% detected once. Study-wide results and caveats: Averaged across samples, CD8+ T cells carried more expanded clones than CD4+ did. The work left the antigen specificity of expanded peripheral T cells undetermined.

The sequencing used CD4+ or CD8+ T cells sorted from blood, collected in a trial of the OX40 agonist ivuxolimab. The source is an adult with an advanced solid tumor such as melanoma, head and neck, liver or kidney cancer.

The CDR3 region is CVREWGAGETQYF. In DNA form, the CDR3 reads TGTGTTAGAGAATGGGGGGCAGGAGAGACCCAGTACTTC. The chain has TRBV2 and TRBJ2-5, with D perhaps assigned TRBD1 or TRBD2 (6 bases each). This CDR3 is built from 13 residues. Germline V CDR1 and CDR2: SNHLY, FYNNEI.